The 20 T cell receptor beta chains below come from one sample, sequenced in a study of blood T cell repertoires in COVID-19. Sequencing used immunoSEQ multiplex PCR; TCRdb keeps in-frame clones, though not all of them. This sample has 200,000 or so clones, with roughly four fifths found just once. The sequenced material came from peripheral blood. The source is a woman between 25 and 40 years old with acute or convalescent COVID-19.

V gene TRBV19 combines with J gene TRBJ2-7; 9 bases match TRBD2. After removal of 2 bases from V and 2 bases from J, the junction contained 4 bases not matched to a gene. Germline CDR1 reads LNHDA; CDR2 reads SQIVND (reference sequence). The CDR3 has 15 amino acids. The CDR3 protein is CASSIRLAGTYEQYF. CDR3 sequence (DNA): TGTGCCAGTAGTATAAGGCTAGCGGGGACCTACGAGCAGTACTTC.

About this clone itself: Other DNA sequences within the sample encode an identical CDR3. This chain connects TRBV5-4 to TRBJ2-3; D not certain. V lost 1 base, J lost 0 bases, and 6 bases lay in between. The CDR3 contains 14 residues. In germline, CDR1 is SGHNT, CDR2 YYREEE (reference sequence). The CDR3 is CASSLRGSTDTQYF. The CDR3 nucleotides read TGTGCCAGCAGCTTGCGCGGTAGCACAGATACGCAGTATTTT.

In nucleotides, the CDR3 is TGTGCCAGCAGTTCCGCGGGACAGGGAGCGGAGACCCAGTACTTC. Translating it yields CASSSAGQGAETQYF. The chain employs TRBV28 and TRBJ2-5; 9 bases align to TRBD1. Losses at the gene ends were 4 bases for V and 5 bases for J; bases not matched to a gene: 8. Per the germline V gene, CDR1 is MDHEN and CDR2 is SYDVKM. This CDR3 region has 15 residues.

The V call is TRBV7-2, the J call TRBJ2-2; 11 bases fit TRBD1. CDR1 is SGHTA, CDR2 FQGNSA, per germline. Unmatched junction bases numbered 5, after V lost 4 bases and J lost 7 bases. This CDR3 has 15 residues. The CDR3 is CASSSPGQGVGELFF. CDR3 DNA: TGTGCCAGCAGCTCACCGGGACAGGGGGTCGGGGAGCTGTTTTTT. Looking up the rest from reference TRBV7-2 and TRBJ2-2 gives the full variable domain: GAGVSQSPSNKVTEKGKDVELRCDPISGHTALYWYRQSLGQGLEFLIYFQGNSAPDKSGLPSDRFSAERTGGSVSTLTIQRTQQEDSAVYLCASSSPGQGVGELFFGEGSRLTVL.

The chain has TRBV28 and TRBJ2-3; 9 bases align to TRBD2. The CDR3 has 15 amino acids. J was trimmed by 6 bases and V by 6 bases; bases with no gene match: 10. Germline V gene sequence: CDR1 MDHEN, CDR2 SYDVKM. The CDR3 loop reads CASSSIAGGRDTQYF. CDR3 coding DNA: TGTGCCAGCAGCTCCATCGCGGGGGGGCGGGATACGCAGTATTTT.

The CDR3 loop reads CASSEPGVTYEQYF. The DNA of the CDR3 is TGTGCCAGCAGTGAACCGGGGGTTACCTACGAGCAGTACTTC. The chain employs TRBV6-1 and TRBJ2-7; a possible D gene is TRBD2 (6 bases). The V gene lost 2 bases and the J gene lost 2 bases, with 10 bases spanning the gap. The CDR3 is 14 residues long. Germline V gene data show CDR1 as MNHNS and CDR2 as SASEGT.

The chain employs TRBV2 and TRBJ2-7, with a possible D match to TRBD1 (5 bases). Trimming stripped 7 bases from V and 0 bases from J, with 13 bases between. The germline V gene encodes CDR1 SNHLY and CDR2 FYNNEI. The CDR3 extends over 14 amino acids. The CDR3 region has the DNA TGTGCCAGCAAGGCCCAGGGTAGCTCCTACGAGCAGTACTTC. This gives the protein CASKAQGSSYEQYF.

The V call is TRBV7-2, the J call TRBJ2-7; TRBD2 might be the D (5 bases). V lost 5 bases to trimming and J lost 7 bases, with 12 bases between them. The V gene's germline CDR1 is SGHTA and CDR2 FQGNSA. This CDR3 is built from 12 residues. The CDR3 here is CASSHDTGEQYF. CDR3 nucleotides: TGTGCCAGCAGCCATGACACGGGGGAGCAGTACTTC.

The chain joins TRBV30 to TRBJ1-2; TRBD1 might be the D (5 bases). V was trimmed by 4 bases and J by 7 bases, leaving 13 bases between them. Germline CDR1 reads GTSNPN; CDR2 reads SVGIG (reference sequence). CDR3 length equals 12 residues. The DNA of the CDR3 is TGTGCCTGGACGCACGGGACTACTGGCTACACCTTC. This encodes CAWTHGTTGYTF.

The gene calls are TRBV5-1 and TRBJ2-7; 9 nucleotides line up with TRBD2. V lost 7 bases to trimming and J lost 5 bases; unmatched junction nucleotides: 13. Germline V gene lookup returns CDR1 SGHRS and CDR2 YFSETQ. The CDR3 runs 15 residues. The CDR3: CASFSGLAPGHEQYF. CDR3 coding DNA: TGCGCCAGCTTCTCAGGACTAGCGCCTGGCCACGAGCAGTACTTC.

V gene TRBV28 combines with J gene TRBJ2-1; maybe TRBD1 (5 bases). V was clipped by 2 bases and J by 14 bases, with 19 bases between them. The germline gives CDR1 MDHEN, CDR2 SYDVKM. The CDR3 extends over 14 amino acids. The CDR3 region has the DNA TGTGCCAGCAGTTTAACTGTGTTGGGGCAGTTGGAGTTCTTC. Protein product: CASSLTVLGQLEFF.

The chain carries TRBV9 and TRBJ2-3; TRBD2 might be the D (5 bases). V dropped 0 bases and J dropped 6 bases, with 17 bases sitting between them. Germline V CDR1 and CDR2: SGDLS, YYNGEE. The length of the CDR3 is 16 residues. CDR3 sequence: CASSVAGSVPRDTQYF. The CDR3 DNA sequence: TGTGCCAGCAGCGTAGCTGGTAGCGTCCCAAGGGATACGCAGTATTTT.

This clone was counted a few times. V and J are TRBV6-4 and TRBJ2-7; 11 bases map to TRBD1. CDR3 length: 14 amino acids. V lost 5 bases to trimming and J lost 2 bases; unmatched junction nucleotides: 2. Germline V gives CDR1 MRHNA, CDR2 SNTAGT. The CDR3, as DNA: TGTGCCAGCAGTCCGGACAGGGGGCCCTACGAGCAGTACTTC. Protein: CASSPDRGPYEQYF.

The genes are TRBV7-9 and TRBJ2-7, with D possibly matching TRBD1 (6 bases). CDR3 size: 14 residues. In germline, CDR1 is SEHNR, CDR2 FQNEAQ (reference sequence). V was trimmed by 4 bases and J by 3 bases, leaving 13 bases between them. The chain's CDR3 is CASSSPTGFYEQYF. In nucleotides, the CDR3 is TGTGCCAGCAGCTCTCCAACAGGGTTCTACGAGCAGTACTTC.

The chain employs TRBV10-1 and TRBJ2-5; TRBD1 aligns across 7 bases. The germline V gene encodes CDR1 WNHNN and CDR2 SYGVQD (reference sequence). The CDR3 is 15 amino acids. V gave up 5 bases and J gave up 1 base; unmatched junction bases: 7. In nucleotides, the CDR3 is TGCGCCAGCAGTCCCTTCGACAGGGCCCAAGAGACCCAGTACTTC. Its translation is CASSPFDRAQETQYF.

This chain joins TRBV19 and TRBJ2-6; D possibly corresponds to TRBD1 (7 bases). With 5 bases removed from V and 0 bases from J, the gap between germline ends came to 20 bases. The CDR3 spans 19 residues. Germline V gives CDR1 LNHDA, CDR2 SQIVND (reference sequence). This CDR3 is CASSPSTAGQSSGANVLTF. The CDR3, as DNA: TGTGCCAGTAGTCCGTCGACCGCGGGACAGAGCTCTGGGGCCAACGTCCTGACTTTC. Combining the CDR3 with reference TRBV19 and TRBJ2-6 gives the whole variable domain DGGITQSPKYLFRKEGQNVTLSCEQNLNHDAMYWYRQDPGQGLRLIYYSQIVNDFQKGDIAEGYSVSREKKESFPLTVTSAQKNPTAFYLCASSPSTAGQSSGANVLTFGAGSRLTVL.

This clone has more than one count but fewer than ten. The CDR3 DNA is TGTGCCAGCAGCTTTAGTTATGAAAAACTGTTTTTT. It translates to CASSFSYEKLFF. The genes are TRBV5-5 and TRBJ1-4; D unresolved. This CDR3 comprises 12 residues. The ends were cut back, 2 bases at V and 6 bases at J, with 5 bases in the middle. Germline CDR1 reads SGHKS; CDR2 reads YYEKEE (reference sequence).

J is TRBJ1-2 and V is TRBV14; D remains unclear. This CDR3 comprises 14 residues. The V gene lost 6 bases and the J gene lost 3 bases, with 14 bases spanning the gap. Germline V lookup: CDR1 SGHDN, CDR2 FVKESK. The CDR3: CASSTGSTDYGYTF. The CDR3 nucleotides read TGTGCCAGCAGTACGGGGAGTACGGACTATGGCTACACCTTC. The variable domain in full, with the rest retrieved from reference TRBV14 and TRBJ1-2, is EAGVTQFPSHSVIEKGQTVTLRCDPISGHDNLYWYRRVMGKEIKFLLHFVKESKQDESGMPNNRFLAERTGGTYSTLKVQPAELEDSGVYFCASSTGSTDYGYTFGSGTRLTVV.

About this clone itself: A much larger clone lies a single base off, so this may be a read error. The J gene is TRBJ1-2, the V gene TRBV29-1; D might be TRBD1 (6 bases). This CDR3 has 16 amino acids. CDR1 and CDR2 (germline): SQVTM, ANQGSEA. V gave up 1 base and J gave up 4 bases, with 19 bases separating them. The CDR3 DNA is TGCAGCGTTGAAGGGGATTCGAGACAGGCCATCTATGGCTACACCTTC. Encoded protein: CSVEGDSRQAIYGYTF.

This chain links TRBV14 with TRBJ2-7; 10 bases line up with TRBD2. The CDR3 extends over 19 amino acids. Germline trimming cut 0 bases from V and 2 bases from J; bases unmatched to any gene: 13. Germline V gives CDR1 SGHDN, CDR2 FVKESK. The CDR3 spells CASSQDHPSASGGAYEQYF. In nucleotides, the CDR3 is TGTGCCAGCAGCCAAGATCATCCGTCTGCGAGCGGGGGGGCCTACGAGCAGTACTTC.